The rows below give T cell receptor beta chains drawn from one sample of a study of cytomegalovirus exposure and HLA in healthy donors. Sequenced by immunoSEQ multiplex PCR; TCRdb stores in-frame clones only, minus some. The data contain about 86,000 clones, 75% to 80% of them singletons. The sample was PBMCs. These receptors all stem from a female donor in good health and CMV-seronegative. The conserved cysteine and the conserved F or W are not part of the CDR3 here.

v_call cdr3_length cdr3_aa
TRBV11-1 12 ASSSGQESYGYT
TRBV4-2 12 ASSQRGVGQPQH
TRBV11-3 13 ASSSGQGLSYEQY
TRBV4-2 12 ASSHSQFTGELF
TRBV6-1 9 ASRGGYEQY
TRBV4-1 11 ASSLSRGDGYT
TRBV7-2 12 ASSPEERPWEQF
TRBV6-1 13 ASTGLAGGSYEQY
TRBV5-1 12 ASSLGQGPEEQY
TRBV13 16 ASSLGLGVAGGRETQY
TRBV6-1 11 ASMLAGADTQY
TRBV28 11 ASSLTGSYEQY
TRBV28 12 ASSPQGKGYGYT
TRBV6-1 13 ASSGGTAEGNTQY
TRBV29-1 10 SAPEPTDTQY
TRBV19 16 ASSIDLVPSSGANVLT
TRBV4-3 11 ASSQDQGYEQY
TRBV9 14 ASSVAFTGGRTEAF
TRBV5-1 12 ASSTGGPADTQY
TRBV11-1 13 ASSPRTSGGTTQY
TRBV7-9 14 ASSPSDRGGPYEQY
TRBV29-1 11 SALVLMNTEAF
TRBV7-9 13 ASSSARISSYEQY
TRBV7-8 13 ASSQDRAKSGGYT
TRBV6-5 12 ASSIQGNTGELF
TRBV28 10 ATLGGGGGYT
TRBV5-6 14 ASSLVGNPGRGGYT
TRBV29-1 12 SVERDSSYNEQF
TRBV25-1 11 ASSEAGLSEAF
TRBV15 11 ATSIGANYGYT
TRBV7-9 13 ASNLGQGFYNEQF
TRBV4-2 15 ASSQDLTGGSGNTIY
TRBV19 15 ASSILGTSVSTDTQY
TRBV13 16 AISTIFSGRDVNYEQY
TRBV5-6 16 ASSGGGQGAEVTGTIY
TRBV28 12 ASSRTGENTEAF
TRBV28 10 ANSRSNQPQH
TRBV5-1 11 ASSWTPAETQY
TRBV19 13 ASSKGLADYNEQF
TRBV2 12 ARGLDGTNEKLF
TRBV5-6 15 ASSFRAPRGSNTEAF
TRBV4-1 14 ASSQDEANTNYGYT
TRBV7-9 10 ASSSTPYEQY
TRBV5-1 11 ASSLRAGDEQY
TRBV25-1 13 ASSEMAPSQETQY
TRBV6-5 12 ASSYDRMNEKLF